Presented here are 12 T cell receptor beta chains from one specimen sequenced in a study of patients and donors after allogeneic stem cell transplantation. TCRdb processed the RT-PCR reads anew with MiXCR; each CDR3 protein has one entry. The table lists about 960,000 distinct CDR3 sequences, more than 15% of them singletons. Sequenced: blood, either unsorted or a sorted T cell fraction (not recorded which). Source of these receptors: a human donor who was either an allogeneic HSCT recipient or a stem cell or donor lymphocyte infusion donor (not recorded which). It is not recorded whose cells these are; they may come from a transplant donor.

This clonotype was picked up many times. This chain connects TRBV5-1 to TRBJ2-3; no definite D call. The V gene lost 2 bases and the J gene lost 2 bases, with 6 bases spanning the gap. Germline V CDR1 and CDR2: SGHRS, YFSETQ. CDR3 length equals 13 residues. The CDR3: CASSLSLTDTQYF. The CDR3 bases are TGCGCCAGCAGCTTAAGCCTCACAGATACGCAGTATTTT.

This clonotype appeared a few times. The chain employs TRBV29-1 and TRBJ2-5; D is undetermined. This CDR3 has 10 residues. Looked up from germline, CDR1 is SQVTM and CDR2 is ANQGSEA. V lost 5 bases and J 5 bases, leaving 6 bases between the germline ends. The CDR3 spells CSVRMETQYF. In DNA, the CDR3 is TGCAGCGTTCGGATGGAGACCCAGTACTTC.

In this sample, this clonotype turned up a few times. The chain uses TRBV6-4 and TRBJ2-3, with D tentatively TRBD2 (5 bases). Germline assignment: CDR1 MRHNA and CDR2 SNTAGT. Deletions cut 2 bases from V and 5 bases from J, with 14 bases between. The CDR3 is 15 residues long. The CDR3 nucleotides read TGTGCCAGCAGTGACACCCACGGGATGCAAGATACGCAGTATTTT. Amino acids: CASSDTHGMQDTQYF.

The V gene is TRBV2, the J gene TRBJ1-2; D is unclear. Trimming took off 6 bases at V and 8 bases at J, with 13 bases between the two ends. CDR1 is SNHLY, CDR2 FYNNEI, per germline. CDR3 length: 12 residues. CDR3 in DNA: TGTGCCAGCAGAAGCGGGCCAAGAGGCTACACCTTC. Translation: CASRSGPRGYTF.

Details on this clonotype: A much larger clone differs by one base, so this may be a read error. The rearrangement links TRBV12-3 or TRBV12-4 to TRBJ2-5, with D perhaps given as TRBD1 or TRBD2 (5 bases each). The CDR3 is 14 residues long. Trimming cost V 3 bases and J 2 bases, with 10 bases left between them. For the CDR3, the DNA is TGTGCCAGCAGTTTCGGGTGGGGGCAAGAGACCCAGTACTTC. Translated: CASSFGWGQETQYF.

V and J are TRBV7-8 and TRBJ2-3; TRBD2 matches 8 bases. V lost 5 bases and J lost 1; bases outside the gene matches: 5. Germline lookup yields CDR1 SGHVS and CDR2 FQNEAQ. This CDR3 contains 15 residues. CDR3 DNA sequence: TGTGCCAGCAGCGAGGCGGGGGGACGCACAGATACGCAGTATTTT. Translation gives CASSEAGGRTDTQYF.

This clonotype showed up just a few times. This chain uses TRBV3-1 with TRBJ2-1; D is unresolved. V was cut by 0 bases and J by 4 bases, with 4 bases left in between. Germline V lookup: CDR1 LGHDT, CDR2 YNNKEL (reference sequence). The CDR3 consists of 13 residues. DNA of the CDR3: TGTGCCAGCAGCCAAGAAATGTACAATGAGCAGTTCTTC. The encoded protein is CASSQEMYNEQFF.

The chain has TRBV14 and TRBJ1-2, with D maybe TRBD1 (5 bases). CDR1 is SGHDN, CDR2 FVKESK, per germline. V was clipped by 3 bases and J by 4 bases, with 15 bases between them. The CDR3 runs 15 residues. CDR3 protein: CASSHYAGKGYGYTF. The CDR3 coding sequence is TGTGCCAGCAGCCATTACGCAGGGAAAGGCTATGGCTACACCTTC.

This rearrangement joins TRBV12-3 or TRBV12-4 to TRBJ1-1, with unresolved D. V dropped 3 bases and J dropped 1 base, with 9 bases sitting between them. The CDR3 is 14 residues long. In DNA, the CDR3 is TGTGCCAGCAGTTTTTTTCAGGCGAACACTGAAGCTTTCTTT. It translates to CASSFFQANTEAFF.

The V and J genes are TRBV6-2 or TRBV6-3 and TRBJ2-1, with 8 positions matching TRBD2. From germline, CDR1 is MNHEY and CDR2 SVGEGT. Trimming took 4 bases from V and 4 from J; bases not matched to a gene: 6. The CDR3 length is 15 residues. The CDR3 is CASSWEVAGYNEQFF. In nucleotides, the CDR3 is TGTGCCAGCAGTTGGGAGGTAGCGGGGTACAATGAGCAGTTCTTC.

This clonotype has just a few counts. For the CDR3, the DNA is TGTGCCAGCAGGAGGGACAGTTCTCTTGGAAACACCATATATTTT. Protein sequence: CASRRDSSLGNTIYF. The J gene is TRBJ1-3, the V gene TRBV6-1, with TRBD1 matching over 7 bases. CDR3 length: 15 amino acids. The V and J ends lost 6 bases and 3 bases, in that order; junction bases with no gene match: 8. Germline V gene sequence: CDR1 MNHNS, CDR2 SASEGT.

The table lists this clonotype with a few counts. The V gene is TRBV2, the J gene TRBJ2-7, with D perhaps assigned TRBD1 or TRBD2 (5 bases each). CDR1 is SNHLY and CDR2 is FYNNEI in the germline V gene. The CDR3 extends over 13 amino acids. The ends were cut back, 7 bases at V and 3 bases at J, with 13 bases in the middle. CDR3 nucleotide sequence: TGTGCCAGCAATATAGGGACGGACTACGAGCAGTACTTC. It is translated as CASNIGTDYEQYF. Filled out from reference TRBV2 and TRBJ2-7, the complete variable domain reads EPEVTQTPSHQVTQMGQEVILRCVPISNHLYFYWYRQILGQKVEFLVSFYNNEISEKSEIFDDQFSVERPDGSNFTLKIRSTKLEDSAMYFCASNIGTDYEQYFGPGTRLTVT.